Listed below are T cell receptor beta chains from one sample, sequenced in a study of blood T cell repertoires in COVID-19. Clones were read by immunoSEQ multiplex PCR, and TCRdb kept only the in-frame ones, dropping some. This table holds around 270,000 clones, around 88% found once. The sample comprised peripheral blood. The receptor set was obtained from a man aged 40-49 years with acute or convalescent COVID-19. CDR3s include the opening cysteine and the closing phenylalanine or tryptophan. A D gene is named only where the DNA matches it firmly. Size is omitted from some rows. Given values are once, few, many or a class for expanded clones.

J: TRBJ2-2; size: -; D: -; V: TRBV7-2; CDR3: CASSPQWGGLDTGELFF; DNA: TGTGCCAGCAGCCCGCAATGGGGGGGGCTTGACACCGGGGAGCTGTTTTTT
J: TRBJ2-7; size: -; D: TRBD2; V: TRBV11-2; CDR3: CASSLELAGTYEQYF; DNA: TGTGCCAGCAGCTTAGAACTAGCGGGGACCTACGAGCAGTACTTC
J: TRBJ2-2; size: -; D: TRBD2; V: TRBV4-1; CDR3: CASSQGLLAGGLTGELFF; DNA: TGCGCCAGCAGCCAAGGGCTTTTAGCGGGGGGCCTCACCGGGGAGCTGTTTTTT
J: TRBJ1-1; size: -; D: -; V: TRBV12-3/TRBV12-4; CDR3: CASSFEWNTEAFF; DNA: TGTGCCAGCAGTTTTGAGTGGAACACTGAAGCTTTCTTT
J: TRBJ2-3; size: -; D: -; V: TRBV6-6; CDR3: CASSPTGSDTQYF; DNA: TGTGCCAGCAGTCCCACAGGGTCAGATACGCAGTATTTT
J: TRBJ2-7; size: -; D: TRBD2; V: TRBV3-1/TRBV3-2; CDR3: CASSSSGGPYEQYF; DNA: TGTGCCAGCAGTTCCAGCGGGGGCCCCTACGAGCAGTACTTC
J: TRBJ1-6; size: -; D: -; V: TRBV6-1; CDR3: CASSELRGSPLHF; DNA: TGTGCCAGCAGTGAACTAAGGGGTTCACCCCTCCACTTT
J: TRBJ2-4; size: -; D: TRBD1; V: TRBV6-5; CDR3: CASLDRGLPKNIQYF; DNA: TGTGCCAGCTTGGACAGGGGGCTTCCCAAAAACATTCAGTACTTC
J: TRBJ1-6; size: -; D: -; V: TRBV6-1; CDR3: CASSEALGGSPLHF; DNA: TGTGCCAGCAGTGAAGCGCTCGGGGGTTCACCCCTCCACTTT
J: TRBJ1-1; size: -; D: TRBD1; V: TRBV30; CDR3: CAWSQGVGTEAFF; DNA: TGTGCCTGGAGTCAGGGGGTAGGCACTGAAGCTTTCTTT
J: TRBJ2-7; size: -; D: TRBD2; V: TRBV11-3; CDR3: CASSLASGGTYEQYF; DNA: TGTGCCAGCAGCTTAGCTAGCGGGGGGACCTACGAGCAGTACTTC
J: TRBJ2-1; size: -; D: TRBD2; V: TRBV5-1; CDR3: CASSLGSSGGNEQFF; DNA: TGCGCCAGCAGCTTGGGAAGTTCCGGGGGGAATGAGCAGTTCTTC
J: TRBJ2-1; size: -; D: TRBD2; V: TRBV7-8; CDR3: CASSLARSSGNNEQFF; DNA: TGTGCCAGCAGCTTAGCTAGGTCTAGCGGAAACAATGAGCAGTTCTTC
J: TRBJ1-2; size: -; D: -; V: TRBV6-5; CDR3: CASSSPGYGYTF; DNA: TGTGCCAGCAGTTCTCCGGGCTATGGCTACACCTTC
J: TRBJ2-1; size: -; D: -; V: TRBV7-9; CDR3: CASSLAAYNEQFF; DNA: TGTGCCAGCAGCTTGGCGGCCTACAATGAGCAGTTCTTC
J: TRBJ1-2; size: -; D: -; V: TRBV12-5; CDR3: CASGLGNGYTF; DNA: TGTGCTAGTGGTTTGGGTAATGGCTACACCTTC
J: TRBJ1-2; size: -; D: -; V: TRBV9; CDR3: CASSGVNYGYTF; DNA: TGTGCCAGCAGCGGAGTTAACTATGGCTACACCTTC
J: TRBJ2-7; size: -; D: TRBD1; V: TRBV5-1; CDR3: CASSRDRKNYEQYF; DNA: TGCGCCAGCAGCAGGGACAGGAAAAACTACGAGCAGTACTTC
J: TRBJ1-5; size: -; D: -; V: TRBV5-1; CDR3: CASSLGPNQPQHF; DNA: TGCGCCAGCAGCTTGGGGCCAAATCAGCCCCAGCATTTT
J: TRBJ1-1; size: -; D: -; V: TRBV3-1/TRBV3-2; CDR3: CASSHGHLNTEAFF; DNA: TGTGCCAGCAGCCACGGACACCTGAACACTGAAGCTTTCTTT
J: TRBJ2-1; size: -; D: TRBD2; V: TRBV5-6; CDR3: CASSYSGGGGHEQFF; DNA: TGTGCCAGCAGTTATAGCGGGGGGGGCGGACATGAGCAGTTCTTC
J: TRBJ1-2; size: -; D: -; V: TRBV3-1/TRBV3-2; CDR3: CASSQEGGRGGYTF; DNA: TGTGCCAGCAGCCAAGAGGGAGGGCGAGGTGGCTACACCTTC
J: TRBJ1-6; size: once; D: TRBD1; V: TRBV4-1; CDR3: CASSFGTGFDNSPLHF; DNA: TGCGCCAGCAGCTTTGGGACAGGGTTTGATAATTCACCCCTCCACTTT
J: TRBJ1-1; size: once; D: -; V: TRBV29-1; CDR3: CSVPGLMNTEAFF; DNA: TGCAGCGTCCCAGGCCTCATGAACACTGAAGCTTTCTTT
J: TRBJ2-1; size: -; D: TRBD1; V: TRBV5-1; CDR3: CASSRDSGHDEQFF; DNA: TGCGCCAGCAGCCGGGACAGTGGTCACGATGAGCAGTTCTTC
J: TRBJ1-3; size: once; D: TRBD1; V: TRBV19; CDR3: CASSTRTGGDGNTIYF; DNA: TGTGCCAGTAGTACCCGGACAGGGGGAGATGGAAACACCATATATTTT
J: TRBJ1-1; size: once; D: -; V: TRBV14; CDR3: CASSPGRNTEAFF; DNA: TGTGCCAGCAGCCCTGGGAGGAACACTGAAGCTTTCTTT
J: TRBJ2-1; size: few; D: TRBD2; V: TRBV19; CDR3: CASSTSGGANEQFF; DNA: TGTGCCAGTAGTACCAGCGGGGGGGCCAATGAGCAGTTCTTC
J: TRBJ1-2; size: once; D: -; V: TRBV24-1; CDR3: CATSVTGYGYTF; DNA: TGTGCCACCTCCGTAACTGGCTATGGCTACACCTTC
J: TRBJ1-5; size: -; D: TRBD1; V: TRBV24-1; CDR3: CATSDQRTGDNQPQHF; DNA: TGTGCCACCAGTGACCAAAGGACAGGGGACAATCAGCCCCAGCATTTT
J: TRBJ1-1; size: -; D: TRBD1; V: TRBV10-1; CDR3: CASSDTGQGAFF; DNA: TGCGCCAGCAGTGACACGGGACAGGGAGCTTTCTTT
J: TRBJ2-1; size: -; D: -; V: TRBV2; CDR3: CASSGPAGWNEQFF; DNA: TGTGCCAGCAGTGGCCCCGCGGGGTGGAATGAGCAGTTCTTC
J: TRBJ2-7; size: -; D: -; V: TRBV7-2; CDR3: CASAQGEAYEQYF; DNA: TGTGCCAGTGCCCAGGGTGAAGCCTACGAGCAGTACTTC
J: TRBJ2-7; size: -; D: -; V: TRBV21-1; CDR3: CASSGAGGAYEQYF; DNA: TGTGCCAGCAGCGGAGCAGGGGGAGCCTACGAGCAGTACTTC
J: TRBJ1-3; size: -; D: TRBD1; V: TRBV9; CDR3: CASSDRVGNTIYF; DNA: TGTGCCAGCAGTGACAGGGTTGGAAACACCATATATTTT
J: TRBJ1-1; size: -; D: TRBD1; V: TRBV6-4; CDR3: CASSTDRAATEAFF; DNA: TGTGCCAGCAGTACCGACAGGGCGGCCACTGAAGCTTTCTTT
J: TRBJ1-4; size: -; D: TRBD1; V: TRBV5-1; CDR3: CASSSRTGEKLFF; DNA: TGCGCCAGCAGCTCTAGGACAGGCGAAAAACTGTTTTTT
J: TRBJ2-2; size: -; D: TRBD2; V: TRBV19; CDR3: CASSIGTSNNGELFF; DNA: TGTGCCAGTAGTATAGGGACTAGCAATAACGGGGAGCTGTTTTTT
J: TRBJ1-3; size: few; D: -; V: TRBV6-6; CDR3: CASTGLSSGNTIYF; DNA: TGTGCCAGCACCGGTCTTTCCTCTGGAAACACCATATATTTT
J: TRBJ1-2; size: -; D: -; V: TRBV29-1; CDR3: CSVEEAGGGYGYTF; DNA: TGCAGCGTTGAAGAAGCGGGGGGAGGGTATGGCTACACCTTC
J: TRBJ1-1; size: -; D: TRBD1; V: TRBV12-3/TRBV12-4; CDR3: CASSRQGKTEAFF; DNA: TGTGCCAGCAGTAGACAGGGGAAGACTGAAGCTTTCTTT
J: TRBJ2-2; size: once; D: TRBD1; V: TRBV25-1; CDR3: CASRTGLTANTGELFF; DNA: TGTGCCAGCCGGACAGGTCTCACCGCGAACACCGGGGAGCTGTTTTTT